The 25 T cell receptor beta chains below all came from one sample that was sequenced in a study of blood T cell repertoires in COVID-19. Libraries were prepared by immunoSEQ multiplex PCR; TCRdb keeps only in-frame clonotypes and omits some of them. The sample lists 200,000 or so clones; roughly 80% were seen once. The sequencing sample was made of peripheral blood. All receptors derive from a woman aged 25-40 years with acute or convalescent COVID-19.

This clone was observed once. The CDR3 spells CASSALFGADYEQYF. The CDR3 DNA reads as TGCGCCAGCAGCGCCCTTTTTGGGGCAGACTACGAGCAGTACTTC. The V and J genes are TRBV5-1 and TRBJ2-7; maybe TRBD1 (5 bases). This CDR3 is built from 15 residues. V was cut by 4 bases and J by 3 bases, with 17 bases left in between. From germline, CDR1 is SGHRS and CDR2 YFSETQ.

The V and J genes are TRBV5-1 and TRBJ2-1, with 14 bases aligning to TRBD2. This CDR3 has 16 residues. CDR1 is SGHRS, CDR2 YFSETQ, per germline. V gave up 0 bases and J gave up 10 bases; unmatched junction bases: 6. The chain's CDR3 is CASSLGGLAGAEEQFF. CDR3 in DNA: TGCGCCAGCAGCTTGGGGGGACTAGCGGGAGCGGAGGAGCAGTTCTTC. Looking up the rest from reference TRBV5-1 and TRBJ2-1 gives the full variable domain: KAGVTQTPRYLIKTRGQQVTLSCSPISGHRSVSWYQQTPGQGLQFLFEYFSETQRNKGNFPGRFSGRQFSNSRSEMNVSTLELGDSALYLCASSLGGLAGAEEQFFGPGTRLTVL.

The V and J genes are TRBV14 and TRBJ1-2, with 9 bases matching TRBD1. Germline assignment: CDR1 SGHDN and CDR2 FVKESK. The CDR3 covers 18 residues. The ends lost 2 bases at V and 2 bases at J; junction bases unmatched: 12. This CDR3 is CASSQPYGTGLRNYGYTF. CDR3 bases: TGTGCCAGCAGCCAACCGTACGGGACAGGGCTTAGAAACTATGGCTACACCTTC.

The chain has TRBV6-5 and TRBJ2-5, with D uncertain. The V gene lost 2 bases and the J gene lost 7 bases, with 11 bases spanning the gap. Germline V gene lookup returns CDR1 MNHEY and CDR2 SVGAGI. This CDR3 region has 13 residues. DNA for the CDR3: TGTGCCAGCAGTTACGCGGTTCCGGGGACCCAGTACTTC. This translates into CASSYAVPGTQYF.

The V and J genes are TRBV3-1 (or the pseudogene TRBV3-2) and TRBJ2-1; tentatively, D is TRBD2 (6 bases). The CDR3 loop spans 16 amino acids. Germline V gene lookup returns CDR1 LGHDT and CDR2 YNNKEL (reference sequence). V lost 5 bases to trimming and J lost 4 bases, with 18 bases between them. The CDR3 DNA follows: TGTGCCAGCAGCTACTTGGAGGGCCGGATATACAATGAGCAGTTCTTC. Amino acids: CASSYLEGRIYNEQFF.

The chain employs TRBV28 and TRBJ1-4; D unresolved. CDR3 length equals 14 residues. Germline CDR1 and CDR2: MDHEN and SYDVKM. Trimming cost V 3 bases and J 8 bases, with 13 bases left between them. The CDR3 DNA follows: TGTGCCAGCAGTTTGTCATTAGCCCAGGAAAAACTGTTTTTT. Translated: CASSLSLAQEKLFF. Full variable domain (outside the CDR3, taken from reference TRBV28 and TRBJ1-4): DVKVTQSSRYLVKRTGEKVFLECVQDMDHENMFWYRQDPGLGLRLIYFSYDVKMKEKGDIPEGYSVSREKKERFSLILESASTNQTSMYLCASSLSLAQEKLFFGSGTQLSVL.

The gene calls are TRBV7-9 and TRBJ2-3, with TRBD2 as a possible D gene (5 bases). CDR3 length: 15 residues. Germline values: CDR1 SEHNR, CDR2 FQNEAQ (reference sequence). Trimming shortened V by 3 bases and J by 5 bases, and 15 bases separated the two germline ends. The CDR3 sequence is CASSLGLAYGDTQYF. The CDR3 region has the DNA TGTGCCAGCAGCTTGGGCCTAGCCTACGGAGATACGCAGTATTTT.

CDR3 loop: CASSPGMTGGEQFF. The DNA of the CDR3 is TGTGCCAGTAGTCCCGGAATGACCGGAGGCGAGCAGTTCTTC. The chain has TRBV19 and TRBJ2-1, with D perhaps matching TRBD2 (5 bases). The V and J ends lost 5 bases and 10 bases respectively, with 18 bases between them. CDR3 length equals 14 residues. The germline V gene has CDR1 LNHDA and CDR2 SQIVND (reference sequence).

J is TRBJ1-1 and V is TRBV27, with 8 bases identical to TRBD1. CDR1 is MNHEY, CDR2 SMNVEV, per germline (reference sequence). After removal of 4 bases from V and 3 bases from J, the junction contained 4 bases not matched to a gene. The CDR3 covers 14 residues. CDR3 DNA: TGTGCCAGCAGTTCGCAGGGGGCCTACACTGAAGCTTTCTTT. Its translation is CASSSQGAYTEAFF.

The V call is TRBV7-2, the J call TRBJ2-7; TRBD1 agrees at 9 bases. Germline CDR1 and CDR2: SGHTA and FQGNSA. This CDR3 has 14 amino acids. Trimming at V came to 2 bases and at J to 2 bases, leaving 1 base not matched to a gene. For the CDR3, the DNA is TGTGCCAGCAGCTTAACAGGGGGCGCCTACGAGCAGTACTTC. Protein product: CASSLTGGAYEQYF. The full variable domain, rest sourced from reference TRBV7-2 and TRBJ2-7, is GAGVSQSPSNKVTEKGKDVELRCDPISGHTALYWYRQSLGQGLEFLIYFQGNSAPDKSGLPSDRFSAERTGGSVSTLTIQRTQQEDSAVYLCASSLTGGAYEQYFGPGTRLTVT.

The chain uses TRBV7-9 and TRBJ2-2, with 7 bases matching TRBD1. Germline lookup yields CDR1 SEHNR and CDR2 FQNEAQ (reference sequence). This CDR3 is 15 amino acids long. J was trimmed by 1 base and V by 6 bases; bases with no gene match: 5. The DNA for the CDR3 is TGTGCCAGCAGTTCGGGACAGCTGAACACCGGGGAGCTGTTTTTT. It specifies CASSSGQLNTGELFF.

The chain has TRBV4-1 and TRBJ1-2; D is perhaps TRBD1 (5 bases). The CDR3 runs to 14 residues. Germline CDR1 MGHRA, CDR2 YSYEKL. With 7 bases removed from V and 6 bases from J, the gap between germline ends came to 18 bases. In DNA, the CDR3 is TGCGCCAGCAACGAAGCCTACAGGTCGAATGGCTACACCTTC. Translated: CASNEAYRSNGYTF.

The chain is built from TRBV27 and TRBJ1-4; 7 bases are shared with TRBD1. The CDR3 sequence is 15 residues long. Trimming cost V 0 bases and J 7 bases; bases outside gene matches: 5. The V gene's germline CDR1 is MNHEY and CDR2 SMNVEV (reference sequence). The CDR3 is CASSLSRGPGEKLFF. The CDR3 DNA reads as TGTGCCAGCAGTTTATCGAGGGGGCCGGGTGAAAAACTGTTTTTT.

The J gene is TRBJ1-1, the V gene TRBV13, with D possibly being TRBD1 (6 bases). The V gene's germline CDR1 is PRHDT and CDR2 FYEKMQ (reference sequence). V was cut by 5 bases and J by 3 bases, with 19 bases left in between. CDR3 length: 16 residues. The CDR3 DNA sequence: TGTGCCAGCAGCCCAACGACAGGAATCTACTACACTGAAGCTTTCTTT. Its protein is CASSPTTGIYYTEAFF.

The V and J genes are TRBV12-3 or TRBV12-4 and TRBJ2-7; unclear D gene. The CDR3 is 13 residues long. Trimming shortened V by 5 bases and J by 0 bases, and 8 bases separated the two germline ends. The CDR3 region is CASSPLDSYEQYF. The CDR3 DNA is TGTGCCAGCAGTCCTTTAGACTCCTACGAGCAGTACTTC.

The V and J genes are TRBV5-1 and TRBJ2-3, with D unclear. The CDR3 extends over 14 amino acids. V shed 0 bases and J shed 2 bases, with 7 bases lying between them. Germline V CDR1 and CDR2: SGHRS, YFSETQ. The CDR3 DNA reads TGCGCCAGCAGCTTGGACCGCTACACAGATACGCAGTATTTT. Encoded protein: CASSLDRYTDTQYF.

The chain combines TRBV14 with TRBJ2-3; D possibly corresponds to TRBD2 (6 bases). This CDR3 has 14 residues. CDR1 and CDR2 from the germline V gene are SGHDN and FVKESK. V was cut by 4 bases and J by 5 bases, with 13 bases left in between. CDR3 loop: CASSPGLQGDTQYF. The CDR3 DNA is TGTGCCAGCAGCCCGGGACTCCAAGGAGATACGCAGTATTTT.

V is TRBV27 and J is TRBJ1-2; D is unclear. CDR1 is MNHEY, CDR2 SMNVEV, per germline (reference sequence). Trimming cost V 8 bases and J 0 bases, with 13 bases left between them. The CDR3 sequence is 14 residues long. Here the CDR3 reads CASGRWETNYGYTF. The CDR3 DNA reads TGTGCCAGCGGACGGTGGGAGACTAACTATGGCTACACCTTC.

The chain joins TRBV5-1 to TRBJ2-1, with TRBD1 as a possible D gene (5 bases). The CDR3 has 14 amino acids. CDR1 SGHRS and CDR2 YFSETQ come from the germline V gene. Trimming cost V 5 bases and J 2 bases, with 11 bases left between them. The CDR3: CASRYRTAYNEQFF. CDR3 DNA: TGCGCCAGCAGATACAGGACGGCCTACAATGAGCAGTTCTTC.

The chain employs TRBV11-2 and TRBJ1-1; weak D call: TRBD1 (5 bases). The germline gives CDR1 SGHAT, CDR2 FQNNGV. The V gene lost 5 bases and the J gene lost 6 bases, with 19 bases spanning the gap. The CDR3 is made up of 15 amino acids. CDR3 loop: CASSKGEIVRSEAFF. The CDR3 nucleotides read TGTGCCAGCAGCAAAGGGGAAATTGTAAGATCTGAAGCTTTCTTT.

The V and J genes are TRBV9 and TRBJ2-1; 7 bases agree with TRBD2. V was pared by 3 bases and J by 2 bases, with 8 bases of the junction left unmatched. Germline CDR1 SGDLS, CDR2 YYNGEE. The CDR3 covers 16 residues. The CDR3 here is CASSAELATTYNEQFF. In DNA, the CDR3 is TGTGCCAGCAGCGCTGAACTAGCGACTACCTACAATGAGCAGTTCTTC.

The V gene is TRBV5-5, the J gene TRBJ1-5, with a weak D call TRBD1 (5 bases). Trimming pared 4 bases from V and 0 bases from J, leaving 14 bases between. Germline CDR1 reads SGHKS; CDR2 reads YYEKEE (reference sequence). This CDR3 is built from 16 residues. CDR3 amino acids: CASSPGGWDSNQPQHF. DNA for the CDR3: TGTGCCAGCAGCCCCGGGGGTTGGGATAGCAATCAGCCCCAGCATTTT.

The rearrangement uses TRBV7-9 and TRBJ1-2, with 7 positions matching TRBD1. V shed 4 bases and J 8 bases; nucleotides not matched to a gene: 13. CDR3 length equals 15 residues. Germline V gene data show CDR1 as SEHNR and CDR2 as FQNEAQ (reference sequence). In DNA, the CDR3 is TGTGCCAGCAGCTCGGCCACGACAGGGTCGGGAGGCTACACCTTC. This codes for CASSSATTGSGGYTF. The full variable domain, in which reference TRBV7-9 and TRBJ1-2 provide the parts outside the CDR3, is DTGVSQNPRHKITKRGQNVTFRCDPISEHNRLYWYRQTLGQGPEFLTYFQNEAQLEKSRLLSDRFSAERPKGSFSTLEIQRTEQGDSAMYLCASSSATTGSGGYTFGSGTRLTVV.

V is TRBV11-2 and J is TRBJ1-1; D uncertain. Germline loops: CDR1 SGHAT, CDR2 FQNNGV. CDR3 size: 10 residues. Trimming pared 4 bases from V and 11 bases from J, leaving 8 bases between. The chain's CDR3 is CASSSRWAFF. The CDR3 DNA reads TGTGCCAGCAGCTCCCGGTGGGCTTTCTTT. Drawing the rest from reference TRBV11-2 and TRBJ1-1, the complete variable domain is EAGVAQSPRYKIIEKRQSVAFWCNPISGHATLYWYQQILGQGPKLLIQFQNNGVVDDSQLPKDRFSAERLKGVDSTLKIQPAKLEDSAVYLCASSSRWAFFGQGTRLTVV.

V and J are TRBV28 and TRBJ2-7; TRBD2 aligns across 14 bases. This CDR3 is 16 amino acids long. J was trimmed by 4 bases and V by 5 bases; bases with no gene match: 7. Germline V gene lookup returns CDR1 MDHEN and CDR2 SYDVKM. This CDR3 reads CASSLGLAGAGYEQYF. Written as DNA, the CDR3 is TGTGCCAGCAGTCTGGGACTAGCGGGAGCTGGGTACGAGCAGTACTTC. Looking up the rest from reference TRBV28 and TRBJ2-7 gives the full variable domain: DVKVTQSSRYLVKRTGEKVFLECVQDMDHENMFWYRQDPGLGLRLIYFSYDVKMKEKGDIPEGYSVSREKKERFSLILESASTNQTSMYLCASSLGLAGAGYEQYFGPGTRLTVT.